One sample yielded the 23 T cell receptor beta chains listed below, sequenced in a study of blood T cells in healthy people across ages. Together with a sample-barcoded 5' primer, a J-beta primer mix was included in a second PCR lasting roughly 6 to 12 cycles. One entry per CDR3 protein results from TCRdb running MiXCR on the 5' RACE reads. The table shows 600,000 to 800,000 distinct CDR3 sequences, with around 21% occurring only once. The sample consisted of blood. These TCRs come from a man aged 65 to 85 in good health.

Many counts were recorded for this clonotype. V is TRBV6-5 and J is TRBJ2-4; D is possibly TRBD1 (7 bases). The ends were cut back, 0 bases at V and 6 bases at J, with 9 bases in the middle. Germline lookup yields CDR1 MNHEY and CDR2 SVGAGI. The CDR3 length is 14 residues. In DNA form, the CDR3 reads TGTGCCAGCAGTTACTCGCAGGGGGGAAACATTCAGTACTTC. Translation gives CASSYSQGGNIQYF.

A remark on this clonotype: A much larger clone differs from this one at a single base, so this may be a read error. The chain has TRBV20-1 and TRBJ1-4; D is ambiguous. CDR1 is DFQATT and CDR2 is SNEGSKA in the germline V gene (reference sequence). The CDR3 covers 19 residues. CDR3 in amino acids: CSTSVPMGSAYNTGEKLFF. In nucleotides, the CDR3 is TGCAGTACTAGTGTCCCGATGGGGTCGGCTTATAACACGGGGGAAAAACTGTTTTTT.

This clonotype was observed a few times. The chain couples TRBV18 to TRBJ1-1, with a tentative D call TRBD1 (5 bases). CDR1 and CDR2 from the germline V gene are KGHSH and LQKENI. The CDR3 length is 12 residues. V lost 8 bases, J lost 4 bases, and 11 bases lay in between. Here the CDR3 DNA reads TGTGCCAGCAGCCCCCAGGGCACTGAAGCTTTCTTT. This gives the protein CASSPQGTEAFF.

About this clonotype: The junction and the germline gene differ at one end; a read error may be behind it. The chain is built from TRBV20-1 and TRBJ2-5; TRBD2 matches at 7 bases. The V gene's germline CDR1 is DFQATT and CDR2 SNEGSKA (reference sequence). The CDR3 contains 15 residues. In DNA form, the CDR3 reads TGCAGTGGCGCGGCGCGGGGGTCTCTGCAAGGGACCCAGTACTTC. It encodes CSGAARGSLQGTQYF.

This clonotype has at least ten counts. The V gene is TRBV20-1, the J gene TRBJ2-1; D remains unclear. There are 16 residues in the CDR3. V gave up 0 bases and J gave up 0 bases, with 12 bases separating them. The germline gives CDR1 DFQATT, CDR2 SNEGSKA (reference sequence). CDR3 sequence: CSARDGRGLSYNEQFF. Here the CDR3 DNA reads TGCAGTGCTAGAGATGGGCGCGGCCTCTCCTACAATGAGCAGTTCTTC.

The V and J genes are TRBV5-6 and TRBJ1-6; no definite D call. The germline gives CDR1 SGHDT, CDR2 YYEEEE. The CDR3 is 14 residues long. The V end lost 2 bases, the J end lost 9 bases, and 12 bases lay between the germline ends. The CDR3 nucleotides are TGTGCCAGCAGCTTCATAGCCAGAGGTTCACCCCTCCACTTT. Its translation: CASSFIARGSPLHF.

In this sample, this clonotype turned up a few times. The CDR3 DNA is TGTGCCACCAGCAGAGATCCGGGGGACGAGCAGTACTTC. It codes for CATSRDPGDEQYF. The rearrangement uses TRBV15 and TRBJ2-7, with TRBD2 as a possible D gene (6 bases). Trimming removed 0 bases at V and 5 bases at J, with 8 bases between. CDR3 length: 13 residues. Germline V CDR1 and CDR2: LNHNV, YYDKDF (reference sequence). The whole variable domain, filled in from reference TRBV15 and TRBJ2-7, reads DAMVIQNPRYQVTQFGKPVTLSCSQTLNHNVMYWYQQKSSQAPKLLFHYYDKDFNNEADTPDNFQSRRPNTSFCFLDIRSPGLGDTAMYLCATSRDPGDEQYFGPGTRLTVT.

The chain links TRBV27 to TRBJ2-1; 7 nucleotides line up with TRBD2. Germline values: CDR1 MNHEY, CDR2 SMNVEV (reference sequence). There are 15 residues in the CDR3. V was pared by 2 bases and J by 4 bases, with 5 bases of the junction left unmatched. This chain's CDR3 is CASSLGEGPYNEQFF. CDR3 DNA sequence: TGTGCCAGCAGTTTAGGGGAGGGCCCATACAATGAGCAGTTCTTC.

This chain connects TRBV11-2 to TRBJ2-7, with TRBD1 identical over 8 bases. Germline V CDR1 and CDR2: SGHAT, FQNNGV. This CDR3 has 14 amino acids. V lost 1 base to trimming and J lost 4 bases; unmatched junction nucleotides: 3. This chain's CDR3 is CASSLVRGLYEQYF. CDR3 in DNA: TGTGCCAGCAGCTTAGTCAGGGGGCTTTACGAGCAGTACTTC.

The chain combines TRBV11-1 with TRBJ2-7; 13 bases agree with TRBD2. The V and J ends lost 3 bases and 4 bases, in that order; junction bases with no gene match: 9. The CDR3 runs to 17 residues. The germline V gene has CDR1 SGHAT and CDR2 FQDESV (reference sequence). The CDR3 spells CASSFGTSGVSGYEQYF. The CDR3 bases are TGTGCCAGCAGCTTCGGGACTAGCGGGGTGTCGGGATACGAGCAGTACTTC.

The V call is TRBV29-1, the J call TRBJ2-3; possible D gene TRBD1, 6 bases. The germline gives CDR1 SQVTM, CDR2 ANQGSEA. The CDR3 runs to 12 residues. V shed 4 bases and J shed 5 bases, with 10 bases lying between them. The CDR3 region has the DNA TGCAGCGTTGCTACAGGGAGAGATACGCAGTATTTT. It yields the protein CSVATGRDTQYF.

Notes on this clonotype: One end of the junction is discordant with germline, which a read error may explain. The rearrangement links TRBV4-1 to TRBJ1-4; D call uncertain. Germline loops: CDR1 MGHRA, CDR2 YSYEKL. This CDR3 region has 16 residues. The CDR3 DNA follows: TGCGCCAGCAAATCCAGGCCCGGTGTATCTAATGAAAAACCGTTTTTT. It translates to CASKSRPGVSNEKPFF.

This clonotype appeared a few times. The rearrangement joins TRBV7-2 to TRBJ2-5; 7 bases match TRBD2. The J call may be wrong; the DNA end is better matched by TRBJ2-1. CDR3 length: 15 amino acids. Looked up from germline, CDR1 is SGHTA and CDR2 is FQGNSA. CDR3 amino acids: CASSSAGESYNEQFF. CDR3 coding DNA: TGTGCCAGCAGCTCGGCGGGAGAAAGCTACAATGAGCAGTTCTTC.

The chain uses TRBV24-1 and TRBJ2-3; 8 bases are a match to TRBD2. This CDR3 contains 14 residues. V shed 6 bases and J 4 bases; nucleotides not matched to a gene: 5. The germline CDR1 and CDR2 sequences are KGHDR and SFDVKD. The CDR3 spells CATSLSGSSDTQYF. CDR3 DNA: TGTGCCACCAGTTTAAGCGGGAGTTCAGATACGCAGTATTTT.

This clonotype was counted between two and nine times. The chain couples TRBV21-1 to TRBJ2-5; TRBD2 is the table's D call, not checked against the DNA. TRBV21-1 has pseudogene status. This CDR3 contains 17 residues. Here the CDR3 reads CASSKACTSGTSETQYF. The DNA of the CDR3 is TGTGCCAGCAGCAAAGCTTGCACTAGCGGGACTTCTGAGACCCAGTACTTC.

The rearrangement links TRBV13 to TRBJ2-3; D may be TRBD2 (6 bases). Germline V gene sequence: CDR1 PRHDT, CDR2 FYEKMQ (reference sequence). The CDR3 has 15 amino acids. Trimming left V 3 bases short and J 4 bases short, with 14 bases between. DNA for the CDR3: TGTGCCAGCAGCTTTAGGCTAGCGAGCCCAGATACGCAGTATTTT. Its protein is CASSFRLASPDTQYF.

The chain uses TRBV27 and TRBJ1-6; D unresolved. Germline V CDR1 and CDR2: MNHEY, SMNVEV (reference sequence). The CDR3 has 12 amino acids. Between the trimmed V and J ends, which lost 6 bases and 8 bases, there was a span of 8 bases. The CDR3 spells CASSHWDSPLHF. For the CDR3, the DNA is TGTGCCAGCAGCCACTGGGATTCACCCCTCCACTTT.

The rearrangement joins TRBV12-3 or TRBV12-4 to TRBJ1-1; 8 bases line up with TRBD1. The J segment lost 5 bases and the V segment lost 2 bases, leaving 10 bases of the junction unmatched. The CDR3 is 16 amino acids. DNA of the CDR3: TGTGCCAGCAGTTTATCTGGCAGGGGGCGCGGGACTGAAGCTTTCTTT. Residues: CASSLSGRGRGTEAFF.

The rearrangement uses TRBV12-3 or TRBV12-4 and TRBJ1-1; D perhaps matches TRBD1 (6 bases). There are 14 residues in the CDR3. V was clipped by 7 bases and J by 4 bases, with 16 bases between them. The CDR3 spells CASNQGQGFTEAFF. CDR3 DNA sequence: TGTGCCAGCAACCAGGGGCAGGGGTTCACTGAAGCTTTCTTT.

The chain is built from TRBV5-6 and TRBJ2-5; maybe TRBD1 (5 bases). CDR1 and CDR2 (germline): SGHDT, YYEEEE. The CDR3 runs to 18 residues. With 0 bases removed from V and 1 base from J, the gap between germline ends came to 19 bases. For the CDR3, the DNA is TGTGCCAGCAGCTTGGGGGTGGGCGGACAAGATTTCCAAGAGACCCAGTACTTC. Amino acids: CASSLGVGGQDFQETQYF.

The chain has TRBV4-2 and TRBJ2-7; the D is unclear. V was shortened by 1 base and J by 2 bases, with 9 bases between the two germline ends. CDR1 and CDR2 (germline): LGHNA, YNFKEQ. This CDR3 comprises 14 residues. The DNA of the CDR3 is TGTGCCAGCAGCCAAGCGACGGAGACCTACGAGCAGTACTTC. Protein sequence: CASSQATETYEQYF.

The chain couples TRBV6-5 to TRBJ1-2, with a possible D match to TRBD1 (6 bases). V was clipped by 7 bases and J by 11 bases, with 17 bases between them. Germline assignment: CDR1 MNHEY and CDR2 SVGAGI. The CDR3 contains 12 residues. The CDR3: CASTSDSLRYTF. CDR3 coding DNA: TGTGCCAGCACCTCGGACAGTCTGAGATACACCTTC.

On this clonotype: Being one base from a much bigger clone, this may be a read error. The CDR3 DNA follows: TGTGCCAGCAGCTCCACCCAGGGCCAGTGCTTC. Translating it yields CASSSTQGQCF. The J gene is TRBJ2-5, the V gene TRBV7-9; weak D call: TRBD1 (5 bases). The CDR3 contains 11 residues. The germline CDR1 and CDR2 sequences are SEHNR and FQNEAQ (reference sequence).